One sample yielded the 21 T cell receptor beta chains listed below, sequenced in a study of blood T cell repertoires in COVID-19. Sequenced by immunoSEQ multiplex PCR; TCRdb stores in-frame clones only, minus some. Of hundreds of thousands of clones in the sample, roughly 86% were seen once. What was sequenced was peripheral blood. The receptors derive from a woman aged 80 or over with COVID-19, enrolled during active disease.

The rearrangement uses TRBV9 and TRBJ1-1, with D perhaps matching TRBD1 (6 bases). Trimming stripped 7 bases from V and 3 bases from J, with 13 bases between. The CDR3 is 13 residues long. CDR1 SGDLS and CDR2 YYNGEE come from the germline V gene. In DNA form, the CDR3 reads TGTGCCAGCGGACAGCGACCTTACACTGAAGCTTTCTTT. It codes for CASGQRPYTEAFF.

This clone was counted ten times or more. The genes are TRBV5-5 and TRBJ1-3; possible D gene TRBD1, 6 bases. The CDR3 totals 15 residues. The V gene lost 1 base and the J gene lost 4 bases, with 12 bases spanning the gap. CDR1 SGHKS and CDR2 YYEKEE come from the germline V gene (reference sequence). CDR3 protein: CASSLQPGQGNTIYF. CDR3 nucleotides: TGTGCCAGCAGCTTGCAACCCGGACAGGGAAACACCATATATTTT.

V gene TRBV5-1 combines with J gene TRBJ2-1; D is perhaps TRBD2 (5 bases). The CDR3 runs to 15 residues. Germline loops: CDR1 SGHRS, CDR2 YFSETQ. Trimming left V 4 bases short and J 1 base short, with 12 bases between. CDR3 nucleotides: TGCGCCAGCAGCCCAATCGCGGGTTCCTACAATGAGCAGTTCTTC. It specifies CASSPIAGSYNEQFF.

On this clone: Other DNA sequences within the sample encode an identical CDR3. V usage is TRBV10-3 and J usage is TRBJ1-1; D unresolved. V dropped 4 bases and J dropped 1 base, with 4 bases sitting between them. Germline lookup yields CDR1 ENHRY and CDR2 SYGVKD. The CDR3 spans 12 residues. CDR3 residues: CAISGQNTEAFF. As DNA, the CDR3 is TGTGCCATCAGTGGGCAGAACACTGAAGCTTTCTTT.

The chain carries TRBV11-3 and TRBJ2-7; 11 bases map to TRBD1. The germline gives CDR1 SGHNT, CDR2 YENEEA. The CDR3 loop spans 13 amino acids. With V trimmed by 5 bases and J by 6 bases, 3 bases remained unmatched. The CDR3 DNA follows: TGTGCCAGCAGCCGGACAGGGGGCACCGAGCAGTACTTC. This translates into CASSRTGGTEQYF.

The chain links TRBV19 to TRBJ1-3; a weak D match, TRBD1 (6 bases). The CDR3 consists of 15 residues. The ends were cut back, 4 bases at V and 0 bases at J, with 10 bases in the middle. Per the germline V gene, CDR1 is LNHDA and CDR2 is SQIVND (reference sequence). CDR3 sequence (DNA): TGTGCCAGTAGTAGGACAGTTACCTCTGGAAACACCATATATTTT. Protein sequence: CASSRTVTSGNTIYF.

This chain links TRBV19 with TRBJ1-6; 7 bases line up with TRBD1. The CDR3 length is 12 residues. Looked up from germline, CDR1 is LNHDA and CDR2 is SQIVND (reference sequence). J was trimmed by 16 bases and V by 3 bases; bases with no gene match: 6. The CDR3 bases are TGTGCCAGTAGTATCGAGTTGGGACAGCTCCACTTT. Protein: CASSIELGQLHF.

The chain is built from TRBV29-1 and TRBJ1-1; TRBD1 matches 7 bases. With V trimmed by 6 bases and J by 1 base, 5 bases remained unmatched. This CDR3 has 13 amino acids. From germline, CDR1 is SQVTM and CDR2 ANQGSEA. In DNA, the CDR3 is TGCAGCGTGATGTCAGGGGGGAACACTGAAGCTTTCTTT. Translating it yields CSVMSGGNTEAFF.

The gene calls are TRBV5-1 and TRBJ1-1; TRBD1 might be the D (6 bases). The ends were cut back, 4 bases at V and 7 bases at J, with 14 bases in the middle. This CDR3 has 13 amino acids. Germline V gives CDR1 SGHRS, CDR2 YFSETQ. CDR3 amino acids: CASSQGLDSEAFF. CDR3 DNA sequence: TGCGCCAGCAGCCAGGGGTTGGACAGTGAAGCTTTCTTT. The full variable domain, with the rest looked up from reference TRBV5-1 and TRBJ1-1, is KAGVTQTPRYLIKTRGQQVTLSCSPISGHRSVSWYQQTPGQGLQFLFEYFSETQRNKGNFPGRFSGRQFSNSRSEMNVSTLELGDSALYLCASSQGLDSEAFFGQGTRLTVV.

The chain employs TRBV3-1 (or the pseudogene TRBV3-2) and TRBJ1-4; no reliable D call. V was trimmed by 8 bases and J by 5 bases, leaving 15 bases between them. From germline, CDR1 is LGHDT and CDR2 YNNKEL (reference sequence). CDR3 length: 14 amino acids. CDR3 protein: CASPFPGRNEKLFF. In nucleotides, the CDR3 is TGTGCCAGCCCATTCCCGGGTAGGAATGAAAAACTGTTTTTT.

This clone was found once. The chain uses TRBV12-3 or TRBV12-4 and TRBJ1-6; D is possibly TRBD1 (5 bases). The ends were cut back, 1 base at V and 15 bases at J, with 7 bases in the middle. The CDR3 covers 11 residues. Here the CDR3 DNA reads TGTGCCAGCAGTTTAGGGGGCAACCTCCACTTT. It is translated as CASSLGGNLHF.

V gene TRBV7-9 combines with J gene TRBJ2-1; 12 nucleotides line up with TRBD2. This CDR3 spans 17 amino acids. The J segment lost 6 bases and the V segment lost 0 bases, leaving 6 bases of the junction unmatched. Germline V gives CDR1 SEHNR, CDR2 FQNEAQ (reference sequence). The CDR3 nucleotides read TGTGCCAGCAGCTTAGCCACTGGACTAGCGGGGTTCAATGAGCAGTTCTTC. Translated: CASSLATGLAGFNEQFF.

This clone was recorded only once. J is TRBJ1-6 and V is TRBV14; D is unclear. The CDR3 runs to 16 residues. Germline V CDR1 and CDR2: SGHDN, FVKESK. V was trimmed by 1 base and J by 6 bases, leaving 13 bases between them. The CDR3 coding sequence is TGTGCCAGCAGCCAAGCGGGTTGGAGCCCTAATTCACCCCTCCACTTT. Its protein product is CASSQAGWSPNSPLHF.

This chain uses TRBV6-4 with TRBJ1-2; 8 positions agree with TRBD1. Losses at the gene ends were 5 bases for V and 4 bases for J; bases not matched to a gene: 6. CDR1 is MRHNA, CDR2 SNTAGT, per germline. The CDR3 has 14 amino acids. The CDR3 region is CASSPTGESYGYTF. The CDR3, as DNA: TGTGCCAGCAGTCCGACAGGGGAAAGCTATGGCTACACCTTC.

The chain is built from TRBV11-2 and TRBJ1-2, with 10 positions matching TRBD1. The germline V gene encodes CDR1 SGHAT and CDR2 FQNNGV. J gave up 5 bases and V 6 bases, and 6 bases lay outside the gene matches. This CDR3 has 14 amino acids. The CDR3 nucleotides are TGTGCCAGCAGTTCCCTGGACAGGGGGTATGGCTACACCTTC. Its translation is CASSSLDRGYGYTF. Full variable domain (remainder filled in from reference TRBV11-2 and TRBJ1-2): EAGVAQSPRYKIIEKRQSVAFWCNPISGHATLYWYQQILGQGPKLLIQFQNNGVVDDSQLPKDRFSAERLKGVDSTLKIQPAKLEDSAVYLCASSSLDRGYGYTFGSGTRLTVV.

This chain links TRBV28 with TRBJ1-3; D is perhaps TRBD1 (5 bases). The germline V and J ends were trimmed by 9 bases and 2 bases, with 14 bases remaining between them. The CDR3 loop spans 14 amino acids. Germline-derived CDR1 and CDR2 are MDHEN and SYDVKM. The CDR3 region is CASHRPKTGNTIYF. The DNA of the CDR3 is TGTGCCAGTCACAGGCCTAAGACTGGAAACACCATATATTTT.

The V and J genes are TRBV11-3 and TRBJ1-1; D may be TRBD1 (6 bases). Trimming removed 4 bases from V and 5 bases from J, with 11 bases in between. Germline V gene data show CDR1 as SGHNT and CDR2 as YENEEA. The CDR3 consists of 13 residues. The CDR3: CASSSRGGTEAFF. DNA for the CDR3: TGTGCCAGCAGCTCCAGGGGTGGGACTGAAGCTTTCTTT.

V and J are TRBV20-1 and TRBJ2-5; D is undetermined. Deletions cut 6 bases from V and 5 bases from J, with 7 bases between. The length of the CDR3 is 10 residues. CDR1 DFQATT and CDR2 SNEGSKA come from the germline V gene (reference sequence). This chain's CDR3 is CSALKETQYF. The CDR3 coding sequence is TGCAGTGCACTCAAGGAGACCCAGTACTTC.

This chain joins TRBV18 and TRBJ1-2, with 8 bases fitting TRBD1. Germline V lookup: CDR1 KGHSH, CDR2 LQKENI. This CDR3 comprises 12 residues. With V trimmed by 4 bases and J by 14 bases, 9 bases remained unmatched. This CDR3 is CASSLGQGAWTF. In DNA, the CDR3 is TGTGCCAGCTCACTGGGGCAGGGGGCCTGGACCTTC.

The V gene is TRBV2, the J gene TRBJ1-2; a weak D match, TRBD1 (5 bases). Trimming removed 8 bases at V and 4 bases at J, with 11 bases between. The CDR3 is 12 residues long. Germline V CDR1 and CDR2: SNHLY, FYNNEI. CDR3: CASGGGGYGYTF. CDR3 nucleotides: TGTGCCAGCGGGGGGGGAGGCTATGGCTACACCTTC.

This chain connects TRBV27 to TRBJ2-2; 12 bases fit TRBD2. The CDR3 is made up of 16 amino acids. V dropped 5 bases and J dropped 4; count of bases not matched to a gene: 5. CDR1 is MNHEY and CDR2 is SMNVEV in the germline V gene (reference sequence). The CDR3 bases are TGTGCCAGCAGTCCTAGCGGGGGGGCAGGCACCGGGGAGCTGTTTTTT. Protein product: CASSPSGGAGTGELFF.